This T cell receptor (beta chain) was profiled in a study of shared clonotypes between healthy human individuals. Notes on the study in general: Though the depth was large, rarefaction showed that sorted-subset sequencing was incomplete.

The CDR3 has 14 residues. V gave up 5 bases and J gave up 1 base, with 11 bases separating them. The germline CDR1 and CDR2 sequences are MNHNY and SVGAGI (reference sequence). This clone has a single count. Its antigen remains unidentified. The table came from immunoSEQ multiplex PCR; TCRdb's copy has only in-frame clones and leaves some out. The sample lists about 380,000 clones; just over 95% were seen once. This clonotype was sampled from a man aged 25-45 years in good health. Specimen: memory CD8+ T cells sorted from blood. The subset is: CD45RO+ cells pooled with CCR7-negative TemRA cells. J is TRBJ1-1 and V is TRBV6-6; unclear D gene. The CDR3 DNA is TGTGCCAGCAGTACGGACGCATCGAACACTGAAGCTTTCTTT. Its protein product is CASSTDASNTEAFF.